This T cell receptor beta chain is from a study of cytomegalovirus exposure and HLA in healthy donors. V shed 2 bases and J shed 7 bases, with 13 bases lying between them. The CDR3 extends over 14 amino acids. Germline V lookup: CDR1 MNHNY, CDR2 SVGAGI (reference sequence). The PCR was carried out with 60 Vbeta primers and 13 Jbeta primers. Data came from immunoSEQ multiplex PCR; TCRdb stores just in-frame clones and leaves some out. The table includes around 150,000 clones, around four fifths detected once. This chain uses TRBV6-6 with TRBJ2-3, with D possibly being TRBD1 (6 bases). The sequencing input was PBMCs. This sequence was found in a male donor in good health and CMV-seronegative. The CDR3 loop reads CASSYPGQSYTQYF. The CDR3 DNA is TGTGCCAGCAGTTACCCTGGACAGTCATATACGCAGTATTTT.